This TCR beta chain comes out of a study of shared clonotypes between healthy human individuals. About the study: Per donor, CD8 memory used one plate, CD8 naive used two, CD4 memory used three and CD4 naive used three. General study results and limits: Researchers sampled blood only, noting tissue repertoires likely differ. Non-shared clonotypes were found to have lower generation probabilities than the clonotypes that were shared by all four of the sorted-subset donors.

Trimming at V came to 4 bases and at J to 6 bases, leaving 12 bases not matched to a gene. Germline V gene sequence: CDR1 SQVTM, CDR2 ANQGSEA. The CDR3 covers 16 residues. As originally analysed: Owing to the provision of junction-only sequences devoid of quality scores by immunoSEQ, filtering differed. Produced via immunoSEQ multiplex PCR; TCRdb's table is partial and in-frame only. That table is the source of V, J and clone size, and D and trimming were worked out from the DNA. The sample holds roughly 1,600,000 clones, about 98.5% seen once. Notes on this clone: What it binds is not known.

The specimen sequenced was naive CD4+ T cells sorted from blood. Subset denoted: CD45RA+ positively selected. The receptor comes from a man between 25 and 39 years old in good health. The chain employs TRBV29-1 and TRBJ2-3; 11 bases agree with TRBD2. CDR3 sequence reads: CSVGTRLAGSGDTQYF. For the CDR3, the DNA is TGCAGCGTTGGGACGAGACTAGCGGGGTCCGGGGATACGCAGTATTTT.